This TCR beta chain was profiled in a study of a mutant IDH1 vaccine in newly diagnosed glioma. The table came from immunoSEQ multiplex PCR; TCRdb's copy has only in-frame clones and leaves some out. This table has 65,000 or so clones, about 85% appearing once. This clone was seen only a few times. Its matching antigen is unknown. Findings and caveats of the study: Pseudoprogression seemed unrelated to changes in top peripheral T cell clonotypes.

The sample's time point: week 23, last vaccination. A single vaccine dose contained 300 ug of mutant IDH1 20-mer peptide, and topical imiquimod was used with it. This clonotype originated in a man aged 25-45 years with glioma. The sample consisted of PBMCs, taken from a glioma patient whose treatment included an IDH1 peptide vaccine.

The CDR3, as DNA: TGTGCCAGCAGCTTAGGCCTAGCGGGCGCCCTTAGCACAGATACGCAGTATTTT. This sequence encodes CASSLGLAGALSTDTQYF. The chain is built from TRBV7-9 and TRBJ2-3, with 8 positions matching TRBD2. In germline, CDR1 is SEHNR, CDR2 FQNEAQ (reference sequence). This CDR3 comprises 18 residues. The V and J ends lost 1 base and 0 bases, in that order; junction bases with no gene match: 9.